The 32 T cell receptor beta chains in this list originate from one sample, sequenced in a study of chemoradiotherapy in HPV16-positive cancers (dated by TCRdb to about 2022). Libraries were constructed by the immunoSEQ multiplex PCR assay. TCRdb carries this immuneACCESS record with in-frame sequences only. Its versions omit some clonotypes, under half of them owing to an unresolved V gene in the studies checked, with the rest unexplained. The sample records around 4,400 clones, approximately 87% of which are singletons. Of the sample, roughly 2.5% is held by the ten largest clones. Sequencing was performed on tumor tissue, taken from a patient who underwent chemoradiotherapy. These receptors came from a human donor with HPV-associated anogenital cancer.

The rearrangement links TRBV28 to TRBJ2-7; D is perhaps TRBD1 (7 bases). The ends were cut back, 8 bases at V and 3 bases at J, with 11 bases in the middle. Looked up from germline, CDR1 is MDHEN and CDR2 is SYDVKM. This CDR3 spans 12 amino acids. DNA for the CDR3: TGTGCCAGCGGCAGGGGGGACTACGAGCAGTACGTC. Its protein is CASGRGDYEQYV.

The chain joins TRBV5-4 to TRBJ2-3; possible D gene TRBD2, 6 bases. V was clipped by 2 bases and J by 0 bases, with 16 bases between them. The CDR3 runs 17 residues. Germline lookup yields CDR1 SGHNT and CDR2 YYREEE (reference sequence). DNA of the CDR3: TGTGCCAGCAGCTTCGGCGGGGCGAATCCTAGCACAGATACGCAGTATTTT. Amino acid sequence: CASSFGGANPSTDTQYF. Supplemented by reference TRBV5-4 and TRBJ2-3, the full variable domain reads ETGVTQSPTHLIKTRGQQVTLRCSSQSGHNTVSWYQQALGQGPQFIFQYYREEENGRGNFPPRFSGLQFPNYSSELNVNALELDDSALYLCASSFGGANPSTDTQYFGPGTRLTVL.

V and J are TRBV6-1 and TRBJ1-1, with D tentatively TRBD1 (5 bases). Germline V gene lookup returns CDR1 MNHNS and CDR2 SASEGT. The CDR3 is made up of 13 amino acids. The ends were cut back, 6 bases at V and 3 bases at J, with 11 bases in the middle. The CDR3 here is CASSPRGDTEAFF. The CDR3 nucleotides read TGTGCCAGCAGCCCCCGAGGGGACACTGAAGCTTTCTTT.

The rearrangement uses TRBV6-6 and TRBJ1-4; D not resolved. Germline loops: CDR1 MNHNY, CDR2 SVGAGI (reference sequence). The ends were cut back, 2 bases at V and 0 bases at J, with 4 bases in the middle. The CDR3 covers 14 residues. This CDR3 reads CASSYGSTNEKLFF. The CDR3 DNA reads as TGTGCCAGCAGTTACGGGTCAACTAATGAAAAACTGTTTTTT.

This chain connects TRBV5-1 to TRBJ2-3; TRBD2 might be the D (5 bases). Trimming removed 0 bases from V and 5 bases from J, with 10 bases in between. Germline V gene sequence: CDR1 SGHRS, CDR2 YFSETQ. CDR3 length: 14 residues. In DNA form, the CDR3 reads TGCGCCAGCAGCTTGGGAGCACGGGGAGATACGCAGTATTTT. Translation gives CASSLGARGDTQYF.

The gene calls are TRBV28 and TRBJ2-4; TRBD1 agrees at 10 bases. Germline V gene sequence: CDR1 MDHEN, CDR2 SYDVKM. The trim removed 4 bases at V and 4 bases at J, leaving 13 bases unmatched. The CDR3 extends over 18 amino acids. The CDR3 sequence: CASSSPAGTGVWKNIQYF. The DNA for the CDR3 is TGTGCCAGCAGTTCCCCCGCCGGGACAGGGGTGTGGAAAAACATTCAGTACTTC.

The chain combines TRBV11-2 with TRBJ2-5; 7 positions match TRBD2. With V trimmed by 4 bases and J by 1 base, 12 bases remained unmatched. This CDR3 comprises 17 residues. Per germline, CDR1 SGHAT and CDR2 FQNNGV. The CDR3 nucleotides are TGTGCCAGCAGCTCCCGCCGGGCGGGGGTTGTCCAAGAGACCCAGTACTTC. Residues: CASSSRRAGVVQETQYF.

The V call is TRBV5-1, the J call TRBJ2-3, with D possibly matching TRBD2 (6 bases). V was clipped by 4 bases and J by 2 bases, with 17 bases between them. The germline CDR1 and CDR2 sequences are SGHRS and YFSETQ. CDR3 length: 16 amino acids. The CDR3 sequence: CASSPSGGKATDTQYF. CDR3 coding DNA: TGCGCCAGCAGCCCCTCAGGCGGGAAGGCCACAGATACGCAGTATTTT.

The V and J genes are TRBV9 and TRBJ2-3; 10 bases align to TRBD2. The germline CDR1 and CDR2 sequences are SGDLS and YYNGEE. The CDR3 sequence is 16 residues long. Losses at the gene ends were 1 base for V and 6 bases for J; bases not matched to a gene: 8. The CDR3 sequence is CASSVSSGRSQDTQYF. The CDR3, as DNA: TGTGCCAGCAGCGTATCTAGCGGGAGATCTCAGGATACGCAGTATTTT.

The V and J genes are TRBV5-4 and TRBJ1-2; D is perhaps TRBD1 (6 bases). V lost 4 bases and J lost 3, with 10 bases in between. The CDR3 spans 13 residues. The germline gives CDR1 SGHNT, CDR2 YYREEE (reference sequence). The CDR3 nucleotides are TGTGCCAGCAGCGAGGACAGAGACTATGGCTACACCTTC. Amino acid sequence: CASSEDRDYGYTF.

The J gene is TRBJ1-2, the V gene TRBV6-1; D is perhaps TRBD1 (6 bases). This CDR3 region has 12 residues. Germline CDR1 MNHNS, CDR2 SASEGT. Trimming removed 8 bases from V and 5 bases from J, with 12 bases in between. The CDR3 DNA follows: TGTGCCAGCTTGACAGGACGATATGGCTACACCTTC. The encoded protein is CASLTGRYGYTF.

The chain combines TRBV18 with TRBJ1-6; D is undetermined. The germline V gene has CDR1 KGHSH and CDR2 LQKENI. The CDR3 length is 15 residues. Trimming shortened V by 3 bases and J by 3 bases, and 9 bases separated the two germline ends. The CDR3 here is CASSPQVDYNSPLHF. CDR3 DNA sequence: TGTGCCAGCTCACCTCAGGTTGACTATAATTCACCCCTCCACTTT.

The CDR3 sequence is CASSSGRQETQYF. In DNA form, the CDR3 reads TGTGCCAGCAGTTCAGGGCGCCAAGAGACCCAGTACTTC. This chain connects TRBV6-5 to TRBJ2-5, with D tentatively TRBD1 (5 bases). V was pared by 4 bases and J by 1 base, with 7 bases between. There are 13 residues in the CDR3. Looked up from germline, CDR1 is MNHEY and CDR2 is SVGAGI.

The genes are TRBV2 and TRBJ2-3, with 12 bases identical to TRBD2. Germline-derived CDR1 and CDR2 are SNHLY and FYNNEI. This CDR3 region has 15 residues. The trim removed 5 bases at V and 5 bases at J, leaving 5 bases unmatched. CDR3 protein: CASSPLAGGGDTQYF. The CDR3 bases are TGTGCCAGCAGTCCCCTAGCGGGGGGGGGAGATACGCAGTATTTT.

The chain carries TRBV5-1 and TRBJ2-2; the match to TRBD2 covers 11 bases. The CDR3 runs 15 residues. Germline assignment: CDR1 SGHRS and CDR2 YFSETQ. Trimming took 1 base from V and 6 from J; bases not matched to a gene: 2. The CDR3 DNA reads TGCGCCAGCAGCTTGACTAGCGGGAGAGCCGGGGAGCTGTTTTTT. Translated: CASSLTSGRAGELFF.

This chain connects TRBV29-1 to TRBJ1-3, with D possibly being TRBD1 (5 bases). The CDR3 runs to 13 residues. Between the trimmed V and J ends, which lost 3 bases and 2 bases, there was a span of 8 bases. The germline V gene encodes CDR1 SQVTM and CDR2 ANQGSEA. In DNA form, the CDR3 reads TGCAGCGTTGATCAGGGCCCTGGAAACACCATATATTTT. Amino acid sequence: CSVDQGPGNTIYF.

The rearrangement uses TRBV5-4 and TRBJ1-2, with 10 nucleotides matching TRBD1. The V gene's germline CDR1 is SGHNT and CDR2 YYREEE (reference sequence). V lost 4 bases and J lost 4; bases outside the gene matches: 7. The CDR3 has 15 residues. The CDR3 coding sequence is TGTGCCAGCAGCGTACCGGGACAGGGGCGCTATGGCTACACCTTC. It specifies CASSVPGQGRYGYTF. The full variable domain, completed using reference TRBV5-4 and TRBJ1-2, is ETGVTQSPTHLIKTRGQQVTLRCSSQSGHNTVSWYQQALGQGPQFIFQYYREEENGRGNFPPRFSGLQFPNYSSELNVNALELDDSALYLCASSVPGQGRYGYTFGSGTRLTVV.

The CDR3 loop is CASSLSLLRAGQETQYF. CDR3 bases: TGCGCCAGCAGCTTGTCTCTCTTAAGGGCAGGGCAAGAGACCCAGTACTTC. V gene TRBV5-1 combines with J gene TRBJ2-5; a weak D match, TRBD1 (5 bases). CDR3 length equals 17 residues. Germline V lookup: CDR1 SGHRS, CDR2 YFSETQ. V lost 1 base and J lost 2, with 18 bases in between. The variable domain in full, with the rest retrieved from reference TRBV5-1 and TRBJ2-5, is KAGVTQTPRYLIKTRGQQVTLSCSPISGHRSVSWYQQTPGQGLQFLFEYFSETQRNKGNFPGRFSGRQFSNSRSEMNVSTLELGDSALYLCASSLSLLRAGQETQYFGPGTRLLVL.

This chain links TRBV20-1 with TRBJ1-1; unclear D gene. Germline loops: CDR1 DFQATT, CDR2 SNEGSKA (reference sequence). The CDR3 contains 11 residues. V lost 0 bases, J lost 7 bases, and 6 bases lay in between. CDR3 nucleotides: TGCAGTGCTAGAGATCACGGTGAAGCTTTCTTT. Translating it yields CSARDHGEAFF.

This chain links TRBV14 with TRBJ2-1, with D possibly matching TRBD2 (9 bases). Trimming pared 4 bases from V and 7 bases from J, leaving 23 bases between. The CDR3 runs to 17 residues. The V gene's germline CDR1 is SGHDN and CDR2 FVKESK. The CDR3: CASSPQGASGNYNEQFF. CDR3 DNA: TGTGCCAGCAGCCCTCAGGGGGCTAGCGGGAACTATAATGAGCAGTTCTTC.

This CDR3 reads CASEISITDTQYF. CDR3 coding DNA: TGTGCCAGCGAAATCTCCATCACAGATACGCAGTATTTT. This sequence joins TRBV6-1 and TRBJ2-3; D unresolved. The CDR3 spans 13 residues. With 8 bases removed from V and 2 bases from J, the gap between germline ends came to 11 bases. Germline CDR1 is MNHNS and CDR2 is SASEGT.

The chain recombines TRBV7-6 with TRBJ2-2, with TRBD1 as a possible D gene (5 bases). The CDR3 runs to 15 residues. Trimming removed 5 bases from V and 4 bases from J, with 14 bases in between. The germline V gene encodes CDR1 SGHVS and CDR2 FNYEAQ. The CDR3 spells CASSSYTTGTGELFF. The CDR3 DNA is TGTGCCAGCAGCAGCTACACCACAGGCACCGGGGAGCTGTTTTTT.

The chain joins TRBV7-6 to TRBJ2-2; a weak D match, TRBD2 (6 bases). The CDR3 consists of 17 residues. Germline V gene data show CDR1 as SGHVS and CDR2 as FNYEAQ. With 1 base removed from V and 2 bases from J, the gap between germline ends came to 14 bases. The CDR3 protein is CASSLGGGRLNTGELFF. The DNA of the CDR3 is TGTGCCAGCAGCTTAGGGGGAGGAAGACTCAACACCGGGGAGCTGTTTTTT.

The chain has TRBV27 and TRBJ1-1; 10 bases agree with TRBD1. CDR1 is MNHEY and CDR2 is SMNVEV in the germline V gene (reference sequence). V dropped 11 bases and J dropped 5; count of bases not matched to a gene: 8. CDR3 size: 13 residues. The CDR3 loop reads CASSDRGPTEAFF. For the CDR3, the DNA is TGTGCCTCTTCAGACAGGGGGCCTACTGAAGCTTTCTTT.

The rearrangement links TRBV27 to TRBJ1-5; D unclear. V gave up 5 bases and J gave up 0 bases, with 8 bases separating them. The germline gives CDR1 MNHEY, CDR2 SMNVEV (reference sequence). The CDR3 consists of 14 residues. CDR3 DNA: TGTGCCAGCAGTCTCAAAAATAGCAATCAGCCCCAGCATTTT. This encodes CASSLKNSNQPQHF.

This clone was observed a single time. The genes are TRBV7-9 and TRBJ1-2; the D gene is possibly TRBD1 (6 bases). V was pared by 2 bases and J by 8 bases, with 18 bases between. This CDR3 is built from 15 residues. Per germline, CDR1 SEHNR and CDR2 FQNEAQ (reference sequence). This CDR3 reads CASSLKEGDRGGYTF. The CDR3 DNA sequence: TGTGCCAGCAGCTTAAAAGAGGGGGATCGAGGCGGCTACACCTTC. The full variable domain, its missing parts supplied by reference TRBV7-9 and TRBJ1-2, is DTGVSQNPRHKITKRGQNVTFRCDPISEHNRLYWYRQTLGQGPEFLTYFQNEAQLEKSRLLSDRFSAERPKGSFSTLEIQRTEQGDSAMYLCASSLKEGDRGGYTFGSGTRLTVV.

The chain is built from TRBV7-2 and TRBJ2-1; D call uncertain. The germline CDR1 and CDR2 sequences are SGHTA and FQGNSA. The CDR3 extends over 15 amino acids. V lost 2 bases and J 6 bases, leaving 14 bases between the germline ends. CDR3: CASSLKLNSPNEQFF. In nucleotides, the CDR3 is TGTGCCAGCAGCTTAAAGCTCAACAGCCCCAATGAGCAGTTCTTC.

The chain has TRBV5-1 and TRBJ1-4, with a weak D call TRBD1 (5 bases). Per germline, CDR1 SGHRS and CDR2 YFSETQ. Trimming removed 4 bases at V and 5 bases at J, with 15 bases between. The CDR3 runs 15 residues. The CDR3 loop is CASSVVGGENEKLFF. The CDR3 DNA reads as TGCGCCAGCAGCGTCGTCGGGGGGGAGAATGAAAAACTGTTTTTT. Full variable domain (rest looked up from reference TRBV5-1 and TRBJ1-4): KAGVTQTPRYLIKTRGQQVTLSCSPISGHRSVSWYQQTPGQGLQFLFEYFSETQRNKGNFPGRFSGRQFSNSRSEMNVSTLELGDSALYLCASSVVGGENEKLFFGSGTQLSVL.

CDR3 DNA: TGTGCCAGTAGTCCCCTGGACAGGGGGCTTGCCAAAAACATTCAGTACTTC. Its protein product is CASSPLDRGLAKNIQYF. The chain joins TRBV19 to TRBJ2-4; the match to TRBD1 covers 11 bases. The V gene's germline CDR1 is LNHDA and CDR2 SQIVND (reference sequence). This CDR3 is 17 amino acids long. The V gene end was trimmed by 5 bases and the J gene end by 1 base; junction bases not matched to a gene: 7. Together with reference TRBV19 and TRBJ2-4, the CDR3 gives the full variable domain: DGGITQSPKYLFRKEGQNVTLSCEQNLNHDAMYWYRQDPGQGLRLIYYSQIVNDFQKGDIAEGYSVSREKKESFPLTVTSAQKNPTAFYLCASSPLDRGLAKNIQYFGAGTRLSVL.

A single count supports this clone. This chain joins TRBV7-2 and TRBJ1-6; no definite D call. The V gene lost 4 bases and the J gene lost 6 bases, with 7 bases spanning the gap. The CDR3 is 13 residues long. Germline CDR1 is SGHTA and CDR2 is FQGNSA. The CDR3 sequence is CASSSLGNSPLHF. As DNA, the CDR3 is TGTGCCAGCAGCTCCCTCGGTAATTCACCCCTCCACTTT.

This clone is a singleton in its sample. The chain is built from TRBV6-6 and TRBJ1-4; a weak D match, TRBD1 (5 bases). Per the germline V gene, CDR1 is MNHNY and CDR2 is SVGAGI (reference sequence). CDR3 length: 13 amino acids. Trimming removed 4 bases from V and 7 bases from J, with 10 bases in between. The CDR3 loop is CASSSGWGEKLFF. The CDR3, as DNA: TGTGCCAGCAGTTCAGGGTGGGGTGAAAAACTGTTTTTT.

The CDR3 DNA reads as TGCGCCAGCAGCCTGGGACCCCTCAGCACCATATATTTT. Protein sequence: CASSLGPLSTIYF. The rearrangement links TRBV4-1 to TRBJ1-3; tentative D call: TRBD1 (5 bases). The V end lost 4 bases, the J end lost 9 bases, and 13 bases lay between the germline ends. The CDR3 consists of 13 residues. Germline CDR1 is MGHRA and CDR2 is YSYEKL.